This T cell receptor beta chain was identified in a study of CD8+ T cells in alopecia areata. CDR1 is LGHNA, CDR2 YNFKEQ, per germline. Losses at the gene ends were 0 bases for V and 0 bases for J; bases not matched to a gene: 2. CDR3 length: 18 residues. Study outcomes and limitations: Compared with normal scalp, lesional scalp had higher clonality and more expanded CD8+ clones. Sequences from scalp samples also cover resident alphabeta T cells of normal skin.

Extraction and reverse transcription of RNA yielded cDNA as the sequencing template. Some clones are missing from TCRdb's copy, which holds only in-frame ones; the method was immunoSEQ multiplex PCR. Altogether approximately 100,000 clones are present, roughly 53% being singletons, with the ten largest covering around 9%. In its sample, this clone was seen a few times. What it recognizes is unknown. Cell sorting on a FACSAria was used to separate CD4+ and CD8+ T cells from the PBMCs. This chain connects TRBV4-2 to TRBJ2-2; 12 positions agree with TRBD1. The sequencing input was CD4+ T cells sorted from blood. The receptor comes from a human donor in good health. DNA for the CDR3: TGTGCCAGCAGCCAAGAGGGACAGGGGGCCGCGAACACCGGGGAGCTGTTTTTT. The encoded protein is CASSQEGQGAANTGELFF.